This T cell receptor beta chain stems from a study of sequential checkpoint blockade in melanoma. Across the whole study: After both sequences, patients received maintenance nivolumab.

The protocol was immunoSEQ multiplex PCR, while the TCRdb copy is restricted to in-frame clones and leaves out a portion. Here the sample spans some 26,000 clones, roughly 73% being singletons. Noted treatment: randomized to nivolumab then ipilimumab (arm A) or the reverse (arm B). The sequence was collected from a human donor with melanoma. The source material was CD8+ T cells sorted from blood (inferred from file names), sampled from a patient given nivolumab and ipilimumab in sequence.

The CDR3 protein is CSVGRGSGNEQFF. The CDR3 DNA sequence: TGCAGCGTTGGCAGGGGCTCGGGCAATGAGCAGTTCTTC. V is TRBV29-1 and J is TRBJ2-1; possible D gene TRBD1, 6 bases. In germline, CDR1 is SQVTM, CDR2 ANQGSEA. V was cut by 4 bases and J by 6 bases, with 13 bases left in between. The length of the CDR3 is 13 residues.